This is a list of T cell receptor beta chains from one sample in a study of CD8 T cells in Susac syndrome. Each CDR3 protein is one row after TCRdb ran MiXCR on the immunoSEQ multiplex PCR reads. The sample yields about 200,000 distinct CDR3 sequences, around nine tenths seen once. Input material: CD4+ T cells from PBMCs. These TCRs come from a human donor with Susac syndrome. Both conserved end residues are part of each CDR3. A D gene is named only where the DNA matches it firmly. For some rows the clone size is stated as once, few or many, or as a class when expanded; others skip it.

v_call: TRBV3-1; d_call: -; j_call: TRBJ2-1; cdr3_length: 14; clone_size: once; cdr3_nt: TGTGCCAGCAGCCAAGATCCCTGGGGCAATGAGCAGTTCTTC; cdr3_aa: CASSQDPWGNEQFF
v_call: TRBV5-1; d_call: TRBD1; j_call: TRBJ1-4; cdr3_length: 14; clone_size: once; cdr3_nt: TGCGCCAGCAGCCGGGACAGCACTAATGAAAAACTGTTTTTT; cdr3_aa: CASSRDSTNEKLFF
v_call: TRBV2; d_call: -; j_call: TRBJ1-1; cdr3_length: 15; clone_size: once; cdr3_nt: TGTGCCAGCAGTGATCACCGCGGTATTGGGACTGAAGCTTTCTTT; cdr3_aa: CASSDHRGIGTEAFF
v_call: TRBV29-1; d_call: TRBD1; j_call: TRBJ1-1; cdr3_length: 14; clone_size: -; cdr3_nt: TGCAGCGTTACTACCGGGACAGGGAACACTGAAGCTTTCTTT; cdr3_aa: CSVTTGTGNTEAFF
v_call: TRBV20-1; d_call: TRBD2; j_call: TRBJ2-5; cdr3_length: 13; clone_size: few; cdr3_nt: TGCAGTGCTAGGCGGGAGAAGGTGAAGACCCAGTACTTC; cdr3_aa: CSARREKVKTQYF
v_call: TRBV6-5; d_call: -; j_call: TRBJ2-7; cdr3_length: 13; clone_size: -; cdr3_nt: TGTGCCAGCAGTTTACAGGGTCGGCACGAGCAGTACTTC; cdr3_aa: CASSLQGRHEQYF
v_call: TRBV15; d_call: -; j_call: TRBJ2-4; cdr3_length: 17; clone_size: -; cdr3_nt: TGTGCCACCAGCAGCCCGGCGGGACGGAGAGCCAAAAACATTCAGTACTTC; cdr3_aa: CATSSPAGRRAKNIQYF
v_call: TRBV18; d_call: -; j_call: TRBJ2-1; cdr3_length: 12; clone_size: -; cdr3_nt: TGTGCCAGCTCACCAGCTTGGAATGAGCAGTTCTTC; cdr3_aa: CASSPAWNEQFF
v_call: TRBV7-2; d_call: TRBD1; j_call: TRBJ1-4; cdr3_length: 14; clone_size: few; cdr3_nt: TGTGCCAGCAGCCTCGACAGGGGGCGAGAAAAACTGTTTTTT; cdr3_aa: CASSLDRGREKLFF
v_call: TRBV3-1; d_call: -; j_call: TRBJ1-1; cdr3_length: 14; clone_size: -; cdr3_nt: TGTGCCAGCAGCCAAGCTATTAGGAACACTGAAGCTTTCTTT; cdr3_aa: CASSQAIRNTEAFF
v_call: TRBV5-1; d_call: TRBD1; j_call: TRBJ2-6; cdr3_length: 15; clone_size: -; cdr3_nt: TGCGCCAGCAGCTGGACAGGGTCAGGGGCCAACGTCCTGACTTTC; cdr3_aa: CASSWTGSGANVLTF
v_call: TRBV12-5; d_call: TRBD2; j_call: TRBJ2-2; cdr3_length: 15; clone_size: -; cdr3_nt: TGTGCTAGTGGAGGGACTAGCGGCACCACCGGGGAGCTGTTTTTT; cdr3_aa: CASGGTSGTTGELFF
v_call: TRBV3-1; d_call: -; j_call: TRBJ2-2; cdr3_length: 14; clone_size: -; cdr3_nt: TGTGCCAGCAAGGCGGAGCAGAACACCGGGGAGCTGTTTTTT; cdr3_aa: CASKAEQNTGELFF
v_call: TRBV15; d_call: TRBD2; j_call: TRBJ2-5; cdr3_length: 17; clone_size: -; cdr3_nt: TGTGCCACCAGCAGAGGGTGGACTAGCGGGAGCCAAGAGACCCAGTACTTC; cdr3_aa: CATSRGWTSGSQETQYF
v_call: TRBV18; d_call: -; j_call: TRBJ1-2; cdr3_length: 15; clone_size: -; cdr3_nt: TGTGCCAGCTCGCCAATCCCCAGGGGTCCACATGGCTACACCTTC; cdr3_aa: CASSPIPRGPHGYTF
v_call: TRBV20-1; d_call: -; j_call: TRBJ1-5; cdr3_length: 13; clone_size: -; cdr3_nt: TGCAGTGCTAGAGGGAACAGCAATCAGCCCCAGCATTTT; cdr3_aa: CSARGNSNQPQHF
v_call: TRBV19; d_call: -; j_call: TRBJ2-5; cdr3_length: 12; clone_size: -; cdr3_nt: TGTGCCAGTAGTGAAGGAAGAGAGACCCAGTACTTC; cdr3_aa: CASSEGRETQYF
v_call: TRBV20-1; d_call: TRBD2; j_call: TRBJ2-3; cdr3_length: 16; clone_size: -; cdr3_nt: TGCAGTGCTAGAGGGACTAGCGGGAGGGCGGCAGATACGCAGTATTTT; cdr3_aa: CSARGTSGRAADTQYF
v_call: TRBV18; d_call: TRBD1; j_call: TRBJ2-1; cdr3_length: 13; clone_size: once; cdr3_nt: TGTGCCAGCTCACGGGACAGGACCAATGAGCAGTTCTTC; cdr3_aa: CASSRDRTNEQFF
v_call: TRBV20-1; d_call: -; j_call: TRBJ1-5; cdr3_length: 12; clone_size: -; cdr3_nt: TGCAGTGCTTACCAGGGTCATCAGCCCCAGCATTTT; cdr3_aa: CSAYQGHQPQHF
v_call: TRBV7-3; d_call: TRBD2; j_call: TRBJ2-1; cdr3_length: 12; clone_size: -; cdr3_nt: TGTGCCAGCAGCCCCTACGGGGGGGAGCAGTTCTTC; cdr3_aa: CASSPYGGEQFF
v_call: TRBV9; d_call: TRBD1; j_call: TRBJ1-1; cdr3_length: 15; clone_size: -; cdr3_nt: TGTGCCAGCAGCGTCCTCGGGACAGTCAACACTGAAGCTTTCTTT; cdr3_aa: CASSVLGTVNTEAFF
v_call: TRBV20-1; d_call: TRBD2; j_call: TRBJ2-1; cdr3_length: 16; clone_size: -; cdr3_nt: TGCAGTGCTAGAGCTGGCGGGAGTGGCTCCTACAATGAGCAGTTCTTC; cdr3_aa: CSARAGGSGSYNEQFF
v_call: TRBV4-1; d_call: TRBD2; j_call: TRBJ2-7; cdr3_length: 15; clone_size: -; cdr3_nt: TGCGCCAGCAGCCAAGTTGGCGGGAGGACCAACGAGCAGTACTTC; cdr3_aa: CASSQVGGRTNEQYF
v_call: TRBV29-1; d_call: TRBD2; j_call: TRBJ2-5; cdr3_length: 14; clone_size: -; cdr3_nt: TGCAGCGCCGTGACTAGTGGCGGGAGAGAGACCCAGTACTTC; cdr3_aa: CSAVTSGGRETQYF
v_call: TRBV7-2; d_call: -; j_call: TRBJ1-6; cdr3_length: 16; clone_size: -; cdr3_nt: TGTGCCAGCAGCTTCCGAAGGCACAGGGAGAATTCACCCCTCCACTTT; cdr3_aa: CASSFRRHRENSPLHF
v_call: TRBV5-1; d_call: -; j_call: TRBJ2-7; cdr3_length: 14; clone_size: -; cdr3_nt: TGCGCCAGCAGCTTGGCCAAATCGGAACACGAGCAGTACTTC; cdr3_aa: CASSLAKSEHEQYF
v_call: TRBV5-1; d_call: -; j_call: TRBJ2-5; cdr3_length: 13; clone_size: -; cdr3_nt: TGCGCCAGCAGCAATCCTTCATCGGAGACCCAGTACTTC; cdr3_aa: CASSNPSSETQYF
v_call: TRBV5-6; d_call: TRBD1; j_call: TRBJ1-6; cdr3_length: 14; clone_size: -; cdr3_nt: TGTGCCAGCACCTGGACAGGGAGTAATTCACCCCTCCACTTT; cdr3_aa: CASTWTGSNSPLHF
v_call: TRBV3-1; d_call: -; j_call: TRBJ1-2; cdr3_length: 15; clone_size: -; cdr3_nt: TGTGCCAGCAGCCAAGTTAAGGGGGTGGGCTATGGCTACACCTTC; cdr3_aa: CASSQVKGVGYGYTF
v_call: TRBV4-2; d_call: TRBD1; j_call: TRBJ1-2; cdr3_length: 15; clone_size: -; cdr3_nt: TGTGCCAGCAGCCAAGAGGACAGGGGGCTCGAGGGCTACACCTTC; cdr3_aa: CASSQEDRGLEGYTF
v_call: TRBV20-1; d_call: TRBD1; j_call: TRBJ2-2; cdr3_length: 14; clone_size: -; cdr3_nt: TGCAGTGCAGGGGGACAGGGGGCAACCGGGGAGCTGTTTTTT; cdr3_aa: CSAGGQGATGELFF
v_call: TRBV5-4; d_call: -; j_call: TRBJ2-3; cdr3_length: 12; clone_size: -; cdr3_nt: TGTGCCAGCAGCTCCATAGCAGATACGCAGTATTTT; cdr3_aa: CASSSIADTQYF
v_call: TRBV6-5; d_call: -; j_call: TRBJ2-3; cdr3_length: 12; clone_size: -; cdr3_nt: TGTGCCAGCATGGGGAGCACAGATACGCAGTATTTT; cdr3_aa: CASMGSTDTQYF
v_call: TRBV20-1; d_call: TRBD2; j_call: TRBJ2-1; cdr3_length: 15; clone_size: -; cdr3_nt: TGCAGTGCTAGGTTAGCGGGAGGCTCCTACAATGAGCAGTTCTTC; cdr3_aa: CSARLAGGSYNEQFF
v_call: TRBV5-1; d_call: TRBD1; j_call: TRBJ1-5; cdr3_length: 15; clone_size: -; cdr3_nt: TGCGCCAGCAGCTCGGGACAGGGGGACAATCAGCCCCAGCATTTT; cdr3_aa: CASSSGQGDNQPQHF
v_call: TRBV29-1; d_call: -; j_call: TRBJ1-2; cdr3_length: 13; clone_size: -; cdr3_nt: TGCAGCGTTGACAGGGTCCCTAACTATGGCTACACCTTC; cdr3_aa: CSVDRVPNYGYTF
v_call: TRBV9; d_call: TRBD2; j_call: TRBJ2-7; cdr3_length: 15; clone_size: -; cdr3_nt: TGTGCCAGCAGCGTATTGGGCGGGAGCTCCTACGAGCAGTACTTC; cdr3_aa: CASSVLGGSSYEQYF
v_call: TRBV3-1; d_call: -; j_call: TRBJ2-7; cdr3_length: 14; clone_size: -; cdr3_nt: TGTGCCAGCAGCCAAGCGGGAAGGAGCGACGAGCAGTACTTC; cdr3_aa: CASSQAGRSDEQYF
v_call: TRBV10-3; d_call: -; j_call: TRBJ2-5; cdr3_length: 15; clone_size: -; cdr3_nt: TGTGCCATCAGTGAAAATGTGGGCAGCCAAGAGACCCAGTACTTC; cdr3_aa: CAISENVGSQETQYF
v_call: TRBV4-2; d_call: TRBD1; j_call: TRBJ1-2; cdr3_length: 21; clone_size: -; cdr3_nt: TGTGCCAGCAGCCAAGAGGACAAGGTACCGGGACAGCGCCGAGCTAACTATGGCTACACCTTC; cdr3_aa: CASSQEDKVPGQRRANYGYTF
v_call: TRBV14; d_call: TRBD2; j_call: TRBJ2-2; cdr3_length: 16; clone_size: -; cdr3_nt: TGTGCCAGCAGCCCGGGACTAGCGGGAGGAAAAAGGGAGCTGTTTTTT; cdr3_aa: CASSPGLAGGKRELFF
v_call: TRBV18; d_call: -; j_call: TRBJ2-4; cdr3_length: 15; clone_size: -; cdr3_nt: TGTGCCAGCTCCCGGACGGGAATAGCCGAAAACATTCAGTACTTC; cdr3_aa: CASSRTGIAENIQYF
v_call: TRBV5-6; d_call: -; j_call: TRBJ2-5; cdr3_length: 13; clone_size: -; cdr3_nt: TGTGCCAGCAGCAAAGACAGGCAAGAGACCCAGTACTTC; cdr3_aa: CASSKDRQETQYF
v_call: TRBV18; d_call: -; j_call: TRBJ2-2; cdr3_length: 15; clone_size: once; cdr3_nt: TGTGCCAGCTCACCGGTCTGGGGCGTAACCGGGGAGCTGTTTTTT; cdr3_aa: CASSPVWGVTGELFF
v_call: TRBV11-2; d_call: -; j_call: TRBJ1-1; cdr3_length: 18; clone_size: -; cdr3_nt: TGTGCCAGCAGCCCCCTCGGGGGGGGACGAACTTCGAACACTGAAGCTTTCTTT; cdr3_aa: CASSPLGGGRTSNTEAFF
v_call: TRBV12-3/TRBV12-4; d_call: TRBD2; j_call: TRBJ2-3; cdr3_length: 18; clone_size: -; cdr3_nt: TGTGCCAGCAGTTTCGGGACTAGCGGAGGGATCACCACAGATACGCAGTATTTT; cdr3_aa: CASSFGTSGGITTDTQYF
v_call: TRBV2; d_call: -; j_call: TRBJ1-1; cdr3_length: 13; clone_size: -; cdr3_nt: TGTGCCAGCGCGGTACAGGTTTTCCTTGAAGCTTTCTTT; cdr3_aa: CASAVQVFLEAFF
v_call: TRBV2; d_call: -; j_call: TRBJ1-2; cdr3_length: 13; clone_size: -; cdr3_nt: TGTGCCAGCAGTGAAGACAGCTACGGCCGCCGCACCTTC; cdr3_aa: CASSEDSYGRRTF
v_call: TRBV5-1; d_call: -; j_call: TRBJ1-1; cdr3_length: 13; clone_size: -; cdr3_nt: TGCGCCAGCACATTCATGGACGGCACTGAAGCTTTCTTT; cdr3_aa: CASTFMDGTEAFF
v_call: TRBV11-3; d_call: -; j_call: TRBJ2-5; cdr3_length: 13; clone_size: -; cdr3_nt: TGTGCCAGCAGCATAGGACAGCAAGAGACCCAGTACTTC; cdr3_aa: CASSIGQQETQYF
v_call: TRBV5-1; d_call: -; j_call: TRBJ1-1; cdr3_length: 17; clone_size: -; cdr3_nt: TGCGCCAGCAGCTTGACCTTGCCCCTAAGAGTGAACACTGAAGCTTTCTTT; cdr3_aa: CASSLTLPLRVNTEAFF
v_call: TRBV27; d_call: TRBD2; j_call: TRBJ2-3; cdr3_length: 16; clone_size: -; cdr3_nt: TGTGCCAGCAGTTCAGGACGGGGGGTTAGGACAGATACGCAGTATTTT; cdr3_aa: CASSSGRGVRTDTQYF
v_call: TRBV2; d_call: -; j_call: TRBJ1-4; cdr3_length: 14; clone_size: -; cdr3_nt: TGTGCCAGCAGTGAACAGGGAACGAATGAAAAACTGTTTTTT; cdr3_aa: CASSEQGTNEKLFF
v_call: TRBV3-1; d_call: TRBD1; j_call: TRBJ1-2; cdr3_length: 14; clone_size: -; cdr3_nt: TGTGCCAGCAGCCCGACAGGGAGTAACTATGGCTACACCTTC; cdr3_aa: CASSPTGSNYGYTF